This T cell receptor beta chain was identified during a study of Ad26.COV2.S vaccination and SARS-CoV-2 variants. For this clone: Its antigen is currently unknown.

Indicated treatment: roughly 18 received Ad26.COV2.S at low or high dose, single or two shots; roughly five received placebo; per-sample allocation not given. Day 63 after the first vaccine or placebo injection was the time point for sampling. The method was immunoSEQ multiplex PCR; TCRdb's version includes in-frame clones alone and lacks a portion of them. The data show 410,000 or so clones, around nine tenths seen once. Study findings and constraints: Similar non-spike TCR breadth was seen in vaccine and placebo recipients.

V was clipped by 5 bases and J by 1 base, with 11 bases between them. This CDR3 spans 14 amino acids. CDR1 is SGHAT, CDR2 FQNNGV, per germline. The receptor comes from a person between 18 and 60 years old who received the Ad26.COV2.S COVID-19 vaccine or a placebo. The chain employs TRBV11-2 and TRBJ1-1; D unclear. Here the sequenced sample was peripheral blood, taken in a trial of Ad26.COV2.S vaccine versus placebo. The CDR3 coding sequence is TGTGCCAGCAGCCCAGCCGGGCGGAACACTGAAGCTTTCTTT. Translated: CASSPAGRNTEAFF.